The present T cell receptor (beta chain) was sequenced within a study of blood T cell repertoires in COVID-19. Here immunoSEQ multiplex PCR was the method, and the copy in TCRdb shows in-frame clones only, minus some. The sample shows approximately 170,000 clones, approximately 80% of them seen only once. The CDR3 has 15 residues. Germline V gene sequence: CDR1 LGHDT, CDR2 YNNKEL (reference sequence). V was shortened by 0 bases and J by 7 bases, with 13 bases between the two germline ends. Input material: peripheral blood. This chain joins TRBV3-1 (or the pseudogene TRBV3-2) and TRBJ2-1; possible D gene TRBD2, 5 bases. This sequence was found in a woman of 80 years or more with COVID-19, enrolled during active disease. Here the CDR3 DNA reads TGTGCCAGCAGCCAAGATGGTGGCGGGTGGAATGAGCAGTTCTTC. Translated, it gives CASSQDGGGWNEQFF.